Following are 21 T cell receptor beta chains from one sample sequenced in a study of control samples from healthy donors and cancer patients. Sequenced by immunoSEQ multiplex PCR; TCRdb stores in-frame clones only, minus some. The sample contains approximately 100,000 clones, approximately 81% of which appear only once. Sequencing was done on a sample of blood. These receptors came from a middle-aged woman in good health.

The chain is built from TRBV24-1 and TRBJ1-1; no reliable D call. CDR1 is KGHDR and CDR2 is SFDVKD in the germline V gene. The germline V and J ends were trimmed by 2 bases and 1 base, with 4 bases remaining between them. The CDR3 length is 13 residues. CDR3 coding DNA: TGTGCCACCAGTGATTACGAGAACACTGAAGCTTTCTTT. Its protein is CATSDYENTEAFF.

The V call is TRBV5-5, the J call TRBJ2-5; D is perhaps TRBD1 (6 bases). V was cut by 2 bases and J by 5 bases, with 10 bases left in between. The CDR3 has 13 amino acids. Looked up from germline, CDR1 is SGHKS and CDR2 is YYEKEE (reference sequence). The CDR3 spells CASSFQGLETQYF. The CDR3, as DNA: TGTGCCAGCAGCTTCCAGGGGCTGGAGACCCAGTACTTC.

The V gene is TRBV7-3, the J gene TRBJ1-2, with TRBD1 matching over 8 bases. J lost 4 bases, V lost 5 bases, and 9 bases had no gene match. The CDR3 spans 15 residues. Germline values: CDR1 SGHTA, CDR2 FQGTGA. CDR3 nucleotides: TGTGCCAGCAGCCCCCGGTTACAGGGGGGCTATGGCTACACCTTC. Translating gives CASSPRLQGGYGYTF.

The V and J genes are TRBV6-5 and TRBJ2-3; 8 bases line up with TRBD1. V dropped 6 bases and J dropped 2; count of bases not matched to a gene: 7. This CDR3 is 15 amino acids long. CDR1 is MNHEY, CDR2 SVGAGI, per germline. The CDR3 loop is CASREVDRVTDTQYF. The CDR3 nucleotides are TGTGCCAGCAGGGAGGTGGACAGGGTCACAGATACGCAGTATTTT.

The CDR3 DNA reads TGTGCCAGCAGCGCTAGCGGTGGGTTGGGGGATACGCAGTATTTT. Its translation is CASSASGGLGDTQYF. This sequence joins TRBV7-2 and TRBJ2-3, with 7 bases matching TRBD2. Germline CDR1 is SGHTA and CDR2 is FQGNSA. The ends lost 5 bases at V and 6 bases at J; junction bases unmatched: 11. The length of the CDR3 is 15 residues. Full variable domain (outside the CDR3, taken from reference TRBV7-2 and TRBJ2-3): GAGVSQSPSNKVTEKGKDVELRCDPISGHTALYWYRQSLGQGLEFLIYFQGNSAPDKSGLPSDRFSAERTGGSVSTLTIQRTQQEDSAVYLCASSASGGLGDTQYFGPGTRLTVL.

This chain uses TRBV9 with TRBJ1-2, with D maybe TRBD1 (5 bases). The V gene lost 3 bases and the J gene lost 4 bases, with 13 bases spanning the gap. CDR3 length: 14 amino acids. The germline gives CDR1 SGDLS, CDR2 YYNGEE. As DNA, the CDR3 is TGTGCCAGCAGCGGCCCGGGACTACTCTATGGCTACACCTTC. This gives the protein CASSGPGLLYGYTF.

CDR3 bases: TGTGCCAGTAGTATAGGGCAGGGCCAAGAGCAGTTCTTC. Its protein product is CASSIGQGQEQFF. The chain links TRBV19 to TRBJ2-1; possibly TRBD1 for D (5 bases). Trimming shortened V by 1 base and J by 10 bases, and 11 bases separated the two germline ends. The V gene's germline CDR1 is LNHDA and CDR2 SQIVND (reference sequence). The CDR3 is 13 amino acids.

CDR3 sequence: CASSQQGAKETQYF. CDR3 coding DNA: TGTGCCAGCAGCCAACAGGGGGCAAAAGAGACCCAGTACTTC. The gene calls are TRBV3-1 (or the pseudogene TRBV3-2) and TRBJ2-5; TRBD1 matches at 8 bases. The junction had 2 bases not matched to a gene; V was cut back by 2 bases and J by 3 bases. The germline gives CDR1 LGHDT, CDR2 YNNKEL (reference sequence). This CDR3 region has 14 residues.

The V call is TRBV7-9, the J call TRBJ1-1; D is unclear. CDR1 is SEHNR and CDR2 is FQNEAQ in the germline V gene (reference sequence). This CDR3 has 14 residues. Deletions cut 6 bases from V and 5 bases from J, with 16 bases between. Here the CDR3 DNA reads TGTGCCAGCAGATCCGACTGGGTGGGGACTGAAGCTTTCTTT. This sequence encodes CASRSDWVGTEAFF.

The J gene is TRBJ2-7, the V gene TRBV9; D is unresolved. V was cut by 3 bases and J by 6 bases, with 16 bases left in between. The CDR3 runs 14 residues. The V gene's germline CDR1 is SGDLS and CDR2 YYNGEE. CDR3 bases: TGTGCCAGCAGCGGCAGGAACCTACCCTCCGAGCAGTACTTC. It specifies CASSGRNLPSEQYF.

The genes are TRBV6-6 and TRBJ1-4, with TRBD1 matching over 9 bases. CDR3 length equals 15 residues. Germline V gene data show CDR1 as MNHNY and CDR2 as SVGAGI (reference sequence). V was pared by 2 bases and J by 7 bases, with 5 bases of the junction left unmatched. The CDR3 nucleotides read TGTGCCAGCAGTTACGGGACAGGGATGGGTGAAAAACTGTTTTTT. Translated, it gives CASSYGTGMGEKLFF.

V and J are TRBV5-1 and TRBJ1-3, with D unclear. The CDR3 sequence is 15 residues long. Germline V lookup: CDR1 SGHRS, CDR2 YFSETQ. Between the trimmed V and J ends, which lost 0 bases and 0 bases, there was a span of 7 bases. The CDR3 is CASSLAASSGNTIYF. CDR3 sequence (DNA): TGCGCCAGCAGCTTGGCCGCTAGCTCTGGAAACACCATATATTTT.

V gene TRBV18 combines with J gene TRBJ1-2; D not certain. The CDR3 is made up of 13 amino acids. From germline, CDR1 is KGHSH and CDR2 LQKENI. Trimming shortened V by 2 bases and J by 3 bases, and 7 bases separated the two germline ends. The CDR3 sequence is CASSPGFDYGYTF. The CDR3 coding sequence is TGTGCCAGCTCACCAGGCTTTGACTATGGCTACACCTTC.

The chain joins TRBV27 to TRBJ1-6; 7 bases are a match to TRBD1. The CDR3 consists of 18 residues. V shed 5 bases and J 0 bases; nucleotides not matched to a gene: 10. Germline loops: CDR1 MNHEY, CDR2 SMNVEV (reference sequence). The CDR3 DNA sequence: TGTGCCAGCAGTCCCCGAATGACAGGGAGCTCCTATAATTCACCCCTCCACTTT. Its translation is CASSPRMTGSSYNSPLHF.

This chain connects TRBV4-1 to TRBJ2-7; 9 bases agree with TRBD2. After removal of 3 bases from V and 0 bases from J, the junction contained 6 bases not matched to a gene. The V gene's germline CDR1 is MGHRA and CDR2 YSYEKL. CDR3 length: 16 residues. This CDR3 reads CASSHLAGVNSYEQYF. The CDR3 DNA sequence: TGCGCCAGCAGCCATTTAGCGGGGGTTAACTCCTACGAGCAGTACTTC.

This chain connects TRBV14 to TRBJ2-3, with D possibly matching TRBD2 (6 bases). Trimming removed 0 bases from V and 1 base from J, with 8 bases in between. This CDR3 contains 15 residues. CDR1 and CDR2 from the germline V gene are SGHDN and FVKESK. DNA for the CDR3: TGTGCCAGCAGCCAAGAGCGGGGCCGCACAGATACGCAGTATTTT. This gives the protein CASSQERGRTDTQYF.

This chain connects TRBV3-1 (or the pseudogene TRBV3-2) to TRBJ1-2, with D perhaps matching TRBD1 (5 bases). The V and J ends lost 2 bases and 2 bases respectively, with 9 bases between them. Germline V lookup: CDR1 LGHDT, CDR2 YNNKEL (reference sequence). This CDR3 region has 14 residues. CDR3 sequence: CASSQQGSNYGYTF. CDR3 in DNA: TGTGCCAGCAGCCAACAGGGCTCGAACTATGGCTACACCTTC.

V usage is TRBV7-9 and J usage is TRBJ1-1; D unresolved. The V end was cut by 2 bases, the J end by 2 bases, with 15 bases between. Germline lookup yields CDR1 SEHNR and CDR2 FQNEAQ (reference sequence). The length of the CDR3 is 16 residues. The chain's CDR3 is CASSLRFGISNTEAFF. The CDR3 DNA reads as TGTGCCAGCAGCTTAAGGTTTGGGATCTCTAACACTGAAGCTTTCTTT.

The chain carries TRBV18 and TRBJ2-6; the match to TRBD1 covers 7 bases. The V and J ends lost 2 bases and 0 bases, in that order; junction bases with no gene match: 7. The V gene's germline CDR1 is KGHSH and CDR2 LQKENI. This CDR3 is 18 amino acids long. DNA of the CDR3: TGTGCCAGCTCACCAAGCCGGGACAGTCTCTCTGGGGCCAACGTCCTGACTTTC. Translating it yields CASSPSRDSLSGANVLTF.

This clone was seen only once. V gene TRBV29-1 combines with J gene TRBJ1-4, with D unresolved. V was clipped by 5 bases and J by 5 bases, with 9 bases between them. Germline lookup yields CDR1 SQVTM and CDR2 ANQGSEA. The CDR3 is 12 residues long. The CDR3 coding sequence is TGCAGCGTTCGGGAGGGCAATGAAAAACTGTTTTTT. Translated: CSVREGNEKLFF.

V gene TRBV5-5 combines with J gene TRBJ1-2; 8 nucleotides line up with TRBD1. With 3 bases clipped from V and 3 bases from J, the junction kept 10 bases outside the gene matches. The CDR3 extends over 16 amino acids. CDR1 SGHKS and CDR2 YYEKEE come from the germline V gene (reference sequence). DNA of the CDR3: TGTGCCAGCAGCTATTACTCCCCGACAGGGGACTATGGCTACACCTTC. Its translation is CASSYYSPTGDYGYTF.